The following is a TCR beta chain sequence with its context. The antigen is undetermined. Generated by immunoSEQ multiplex PCR, the TCRdb table keeps only in-frame clones and is missing some. The sample holds under 6,000 clones, about 70% seen once. This record comes from a study of CD8 T cell repertoires and HIV-1 epitope variants. Study details: Controls included no peptide, Ebola AY9 epitope, and a CMV, EBV, flu pool.

Germline V CDR1 and CDR2: SGHDN, FVKESK. Between the trimmed V and J ends, which lost 0 bases and 3 bases, there was a span of 12 bases. The CDR3 spans 15 residues. Findings and caveats of the study: Most of the nine antigen-specific clonotypes appeared cross-reactive to autologous or escape variants.

Sequenced material: cultured CD8+ T cells derived from PBMCs. The sequence came from a male donor with HIV. The rearrangement links TRBV14 to TRBJ2-7; possible D gene TRBD1, 6 bases. CDR3 amino acids: CASSQEGRGVYEQYF. For the CDR3, the DNA is TGTGCCAGCAGCCAAGAGGGCAGGGGCGTCTACGAGCAGTACTTC.